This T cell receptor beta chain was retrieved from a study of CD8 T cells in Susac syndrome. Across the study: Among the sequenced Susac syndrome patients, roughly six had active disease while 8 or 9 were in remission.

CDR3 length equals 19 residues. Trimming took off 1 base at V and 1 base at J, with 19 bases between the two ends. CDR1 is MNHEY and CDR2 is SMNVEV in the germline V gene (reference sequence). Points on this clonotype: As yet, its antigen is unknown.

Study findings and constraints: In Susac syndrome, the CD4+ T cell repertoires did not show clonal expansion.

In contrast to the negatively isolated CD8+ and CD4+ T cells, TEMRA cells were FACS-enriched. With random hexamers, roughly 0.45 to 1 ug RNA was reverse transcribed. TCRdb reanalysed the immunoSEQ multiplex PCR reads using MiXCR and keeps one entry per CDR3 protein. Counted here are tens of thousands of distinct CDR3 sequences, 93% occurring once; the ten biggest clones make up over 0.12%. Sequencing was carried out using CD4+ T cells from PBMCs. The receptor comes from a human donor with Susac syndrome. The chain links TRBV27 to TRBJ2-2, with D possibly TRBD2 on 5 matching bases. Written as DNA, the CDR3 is TGTGCCAGCAGTTTATACGTTCATCGGGGAGTCGGGAACACCGGGGAGCTGTTTTTT. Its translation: CASSLYVHRGVGNTGELFF.